This TCR beta chain comes out of a study of cytomegalovirus exposure and HLA in healthy donors. 13 Jbeta primers and 60 Vbeta primers were used for the PCR. Profiling relied on immunoSEQ multiplex PCR, and the TCRdb table lists in-frame clones only, not all of them. This table lists about 46,000 clones. Sequencing was done on a sample of PBMCs. The clonotype originates from a woman in her thirties or forties in good health and CMV-seronegative.

As DNA, the CDR3 is TGCAGCGTTTCCTTCACAGGGGCGGGTGAGCAGTACTTC. It encodes CSVSFTGAGEQYF. The V and J genes are TRBV29-1 and TRBJ2-7; 7 positions match TRBD1. CDR1 SQVTM and CDR2 ANQGSEA come from the germline V gene. After removal of 5 bases from V and 7 bases from J, the junction contained 11 bases not matched to a gene. The CDR3 has 13 residues.